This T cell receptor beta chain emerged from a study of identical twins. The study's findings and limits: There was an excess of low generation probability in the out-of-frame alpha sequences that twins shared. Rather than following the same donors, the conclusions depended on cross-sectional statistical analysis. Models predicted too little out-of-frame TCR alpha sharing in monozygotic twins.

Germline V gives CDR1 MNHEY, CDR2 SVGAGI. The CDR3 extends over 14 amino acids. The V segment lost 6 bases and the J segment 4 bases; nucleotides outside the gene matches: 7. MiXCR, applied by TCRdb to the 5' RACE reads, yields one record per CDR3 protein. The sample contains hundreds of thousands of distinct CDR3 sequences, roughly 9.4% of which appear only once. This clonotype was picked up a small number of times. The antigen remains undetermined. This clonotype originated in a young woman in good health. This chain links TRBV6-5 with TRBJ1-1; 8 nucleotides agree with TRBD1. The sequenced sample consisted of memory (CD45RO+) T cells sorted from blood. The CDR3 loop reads CASRNSDRGTEAFF. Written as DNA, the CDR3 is TGTGCCAGCAGAAACTCCGACAGGGGCACTGAAGCTTTCTTT.